This T cell receptor (beta chain) emerged from a study of cytomegalovirus exposure and HLA in healthy donors. About the study: As released early, the data held 65 million to 90 million unique TCRs from HLA-typed donors.

Details on this clone: Its antigen remains unidentified.

The length of the CDR3 is 13 residues. Germline V gene lookup returns CDR1 SQVTM and CDR2 ANQGSEA. V was cut by 4 bases and J by 1 base, with 10 bases left in between. Regarding the study as a whole: Roughly uniform depth of sequencing across donors was assumed in presence/absence analyses.

It was with 60 Vbeta and 13 Jbeta primers that the PCR ran. TCRdb's copy holds only in-frame clones and misses some; the assay was immunoSEQ multiplex PCR. The sample consists of 75,000 to 95,000 clones, around 73% of them appearing once. The TCR sequence derives from a man aged 50 or older in good health and CMV-seronegative. V is TRBV29-1 and J is TRBJ1-1; perhaps TRBD1 as D (6 bases). The sequenced sample consisted of PBMCs. The CDR3 nucleotides read TGCAGCGTTGTCCCGACAGGGAACACTGAAGCTTTCTTT. It is translated as CSVVPTGNTEAFF. Full variable domain (missing parts from reference TRBV29-1 and TRBJ1-1): SAVISQKPSRDICQRGTSLTIQCQVDSQVTMMFWYRQQPGQSLTLIATANQGSEATYESGFVIDKFPISRPNLTFSTLTVSNMSPEDSSIYLCSVVPTGNTEAFFGQGTRLTVV.